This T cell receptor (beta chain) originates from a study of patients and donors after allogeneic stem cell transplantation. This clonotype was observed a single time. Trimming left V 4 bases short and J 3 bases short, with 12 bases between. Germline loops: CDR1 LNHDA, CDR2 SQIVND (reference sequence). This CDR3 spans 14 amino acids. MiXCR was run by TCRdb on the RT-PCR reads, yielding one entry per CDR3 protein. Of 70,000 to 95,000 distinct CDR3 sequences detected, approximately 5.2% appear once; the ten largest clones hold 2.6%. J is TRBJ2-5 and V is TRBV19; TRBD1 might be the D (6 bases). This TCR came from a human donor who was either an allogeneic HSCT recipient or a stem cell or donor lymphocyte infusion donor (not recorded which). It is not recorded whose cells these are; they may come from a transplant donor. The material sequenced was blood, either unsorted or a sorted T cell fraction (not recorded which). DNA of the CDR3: TGTGCCAGTAGTACCTTCCGGGACAAAGAGACCCAGTACTTC. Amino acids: CASSTFRDKETQYF.